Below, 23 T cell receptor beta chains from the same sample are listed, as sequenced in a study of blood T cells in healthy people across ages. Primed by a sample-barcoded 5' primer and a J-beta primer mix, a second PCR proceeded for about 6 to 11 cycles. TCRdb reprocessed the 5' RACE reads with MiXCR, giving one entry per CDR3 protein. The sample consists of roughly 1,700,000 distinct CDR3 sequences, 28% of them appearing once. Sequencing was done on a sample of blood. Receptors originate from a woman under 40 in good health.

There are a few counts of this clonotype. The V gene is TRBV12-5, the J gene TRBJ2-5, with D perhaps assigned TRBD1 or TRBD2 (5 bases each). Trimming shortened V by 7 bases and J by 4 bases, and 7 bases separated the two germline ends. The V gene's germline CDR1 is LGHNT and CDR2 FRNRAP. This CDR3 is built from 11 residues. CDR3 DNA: TGTGCTAGTGCCGGGACAGAGACCCAGTACTTC. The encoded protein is CASAGTETQYF.

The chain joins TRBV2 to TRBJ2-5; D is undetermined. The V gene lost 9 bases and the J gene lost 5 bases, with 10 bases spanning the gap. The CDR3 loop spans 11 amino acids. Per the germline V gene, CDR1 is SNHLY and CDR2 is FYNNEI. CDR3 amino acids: CARQTAETQYF. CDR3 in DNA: TGTGCCAGGCAGACCGCCGAGACCCAGTACTTC.

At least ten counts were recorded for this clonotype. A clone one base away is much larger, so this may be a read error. This CDR3 reads CASSFYDEQFF. CDR3 bases: TGTGCCAGCAGCTTCTACGATGAGCAGTTCTTC. The chain uses TRBV5-5 and TRBJ2-1; the D is unclear. This CDR3 contains 11 residues. Germline V lookup: CDR1 SGHKS, CDR2 YYEKEE (reference sequence).

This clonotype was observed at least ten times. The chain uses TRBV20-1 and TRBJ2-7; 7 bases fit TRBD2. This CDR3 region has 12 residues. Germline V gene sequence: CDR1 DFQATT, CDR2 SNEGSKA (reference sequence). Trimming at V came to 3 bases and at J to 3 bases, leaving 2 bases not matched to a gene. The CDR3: CSARPGGYEQYF. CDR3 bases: TGCAGTGCTAGGCCGGGGGGCTACGAGCAGTACTTC.

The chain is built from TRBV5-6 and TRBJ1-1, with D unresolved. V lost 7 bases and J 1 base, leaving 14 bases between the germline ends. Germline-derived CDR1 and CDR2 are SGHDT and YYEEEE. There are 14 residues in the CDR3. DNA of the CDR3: TGTGCCAGCGGCCCCCTTGCTGGGAACACTGAAGCTTTCTTT. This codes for CASGPLAGNTEAFF.

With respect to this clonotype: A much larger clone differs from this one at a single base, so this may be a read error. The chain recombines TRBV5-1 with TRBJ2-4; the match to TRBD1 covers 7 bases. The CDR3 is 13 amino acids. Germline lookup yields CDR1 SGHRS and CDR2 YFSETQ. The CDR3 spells CAGSLRGQGEQYF. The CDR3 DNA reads TGCGCCGGCAGCTTGAGGGGGCAGGGAGAGCAGTACTTC.

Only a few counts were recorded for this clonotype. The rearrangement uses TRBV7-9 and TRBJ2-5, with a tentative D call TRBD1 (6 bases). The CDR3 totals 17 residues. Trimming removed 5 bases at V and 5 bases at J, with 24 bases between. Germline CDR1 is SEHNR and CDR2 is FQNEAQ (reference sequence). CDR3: CASSPSRGRGFQETQYF. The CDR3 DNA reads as TGTGCCAGCAGCCCGAGCCGAGGCAGGGGTTTTCAGGAGACCCAGTACTTC.

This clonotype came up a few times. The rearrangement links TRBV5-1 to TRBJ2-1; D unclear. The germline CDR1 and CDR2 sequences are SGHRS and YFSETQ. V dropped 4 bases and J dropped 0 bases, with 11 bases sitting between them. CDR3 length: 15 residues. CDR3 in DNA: TGCGCCAGCAGCCCTGAAGGTAACTCCTACAATGAGCAGTTCTTC. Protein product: CASSPEGNSYNEQFF.

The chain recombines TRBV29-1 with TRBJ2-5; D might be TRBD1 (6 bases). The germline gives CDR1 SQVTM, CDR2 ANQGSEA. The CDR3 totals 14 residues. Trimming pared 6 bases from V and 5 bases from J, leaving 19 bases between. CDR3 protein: CSVPPQGSTETQYF. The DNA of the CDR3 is TGCAGCGTCCCCCCACAGGGTAGTACGGAGACCCAGTACTTC.

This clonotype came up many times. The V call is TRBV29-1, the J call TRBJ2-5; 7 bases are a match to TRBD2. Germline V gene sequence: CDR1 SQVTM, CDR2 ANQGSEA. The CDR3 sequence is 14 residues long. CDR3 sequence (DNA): TGCAGTGGAAGACGGGGAGGGGAGGGAGAGACCCAGTACTTC. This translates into CSGRRGGEGETQYF. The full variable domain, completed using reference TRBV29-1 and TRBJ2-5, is SAVISQKPSRDICQRGTSLTIQCQVDSQVTMMFWYRQQPGQSLTLIATANQGSEATYESGFVIDKFPISRPNLTFSTLTVSNMSPEDSSIYLCSGRRGGEGETQYFGPGTRLLVL.

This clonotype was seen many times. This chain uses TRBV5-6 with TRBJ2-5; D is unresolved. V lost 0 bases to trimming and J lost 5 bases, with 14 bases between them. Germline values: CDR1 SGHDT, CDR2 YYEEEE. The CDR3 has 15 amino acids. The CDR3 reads CASSLEAQLWETQYF. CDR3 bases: TGTGCCAGCAGCTTGGAGGCCCAGCTGTGGGAGACCCAGTACTTC.

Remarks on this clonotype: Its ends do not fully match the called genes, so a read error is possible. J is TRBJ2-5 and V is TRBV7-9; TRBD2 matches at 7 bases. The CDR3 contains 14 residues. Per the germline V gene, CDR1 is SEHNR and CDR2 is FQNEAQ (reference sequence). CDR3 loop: CASSLNSGRETPYF. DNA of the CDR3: TGTGCCAGCAGCTTAAATAGCGGGCGAGAGACCCCGTACTTC. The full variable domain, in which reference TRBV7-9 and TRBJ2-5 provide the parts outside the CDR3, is DTGVSQNPRHKITKRGQNVTFRCDPISEHNRLYWYRQTLGQGPEFLTYFQNEAQLEKSRLLSDRFSAERPKGSFSTLEIQRTEQGDSAMYLCASSLNSGRETPYFGPGTRLLVL.

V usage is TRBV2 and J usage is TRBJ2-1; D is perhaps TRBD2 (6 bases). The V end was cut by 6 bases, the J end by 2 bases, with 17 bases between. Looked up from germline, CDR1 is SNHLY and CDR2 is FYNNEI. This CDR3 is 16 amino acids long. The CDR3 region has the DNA TGTGCCAGCAGCCAGGAGGGATTTAGCCCCTACAATGAGCAGTTCTTC. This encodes CASSQEGFSPYNEQFF.

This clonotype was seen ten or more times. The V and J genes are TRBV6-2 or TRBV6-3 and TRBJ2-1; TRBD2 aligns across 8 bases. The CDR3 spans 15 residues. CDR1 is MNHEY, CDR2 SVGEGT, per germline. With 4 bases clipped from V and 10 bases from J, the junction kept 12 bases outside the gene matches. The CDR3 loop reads CASSLLAVEEEEQFF. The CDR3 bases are TGTGCCAGCAGTTTACTAGCGGTGGAGGAAGAAGAGCAGTTCTTC.

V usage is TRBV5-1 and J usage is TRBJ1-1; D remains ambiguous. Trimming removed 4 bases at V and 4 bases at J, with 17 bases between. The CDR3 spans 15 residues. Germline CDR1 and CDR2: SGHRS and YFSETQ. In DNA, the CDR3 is TGCGCCAGCAGCGAAGGGCCGACCACGGTCACTGAAGCTTTCTTT. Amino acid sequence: CASSEGPTTVTEAFF.

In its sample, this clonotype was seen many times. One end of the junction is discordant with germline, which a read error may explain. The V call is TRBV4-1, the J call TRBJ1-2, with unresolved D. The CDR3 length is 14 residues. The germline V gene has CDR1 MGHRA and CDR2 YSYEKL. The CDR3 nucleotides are TGCGCCATCAGCCGGAACCGGGAGGACTATGGCTACACCTTC. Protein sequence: CAISRNREDYGYTF.

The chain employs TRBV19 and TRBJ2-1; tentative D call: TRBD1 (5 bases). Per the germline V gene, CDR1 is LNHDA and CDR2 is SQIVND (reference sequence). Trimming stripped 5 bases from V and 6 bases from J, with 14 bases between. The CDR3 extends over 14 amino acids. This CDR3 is CASSPGWGPNEQFF. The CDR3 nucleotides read TGTGCCAGTAGTCCCGGCTGGGGCCCCAATGAGCAGTTCTTC. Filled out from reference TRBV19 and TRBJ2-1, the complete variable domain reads DGGITQSPKYLFRKEGQNVTLSCEQNLNHDAMYWYRQDPGQGLRLIYYSQIVNDFQKGDIAEGYSVSREKKESFPLTVTSAQKNPTAFYLCASSPGWGPNEQFFGPGTRLTVL.

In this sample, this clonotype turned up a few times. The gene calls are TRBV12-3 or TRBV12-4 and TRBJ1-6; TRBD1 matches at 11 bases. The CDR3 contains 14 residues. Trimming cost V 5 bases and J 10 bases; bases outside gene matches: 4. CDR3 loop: CASSGTGGISPLHF. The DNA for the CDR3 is TGTGCCAGCAGTGGGACAGGGGGTATCTCACCCCTCCACTTT.

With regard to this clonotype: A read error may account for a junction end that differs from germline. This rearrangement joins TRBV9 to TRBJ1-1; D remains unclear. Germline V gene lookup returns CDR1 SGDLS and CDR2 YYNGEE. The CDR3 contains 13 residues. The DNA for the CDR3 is TGTACCAGCAGCGTAGTAGTGAACACTGAAGCTTTCTTT. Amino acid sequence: CTSSVVVNTEAFF.

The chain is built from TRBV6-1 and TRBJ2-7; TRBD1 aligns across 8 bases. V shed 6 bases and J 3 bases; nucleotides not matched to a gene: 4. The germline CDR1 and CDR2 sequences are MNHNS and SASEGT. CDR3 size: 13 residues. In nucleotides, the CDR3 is TGTGCCAGCAGAGGACAGGGCTACTACGAGCAGTACTTC. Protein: CASRGQGYYEQYF.

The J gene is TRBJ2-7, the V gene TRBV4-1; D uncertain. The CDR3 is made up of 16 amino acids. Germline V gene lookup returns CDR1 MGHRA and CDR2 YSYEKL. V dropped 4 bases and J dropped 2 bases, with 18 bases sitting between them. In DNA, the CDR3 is TGCGCCAGCAGCCCCTCAGCGATTCAACCCCCCTACGAGCAGTACTTC. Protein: CASSPSAIQPPYEQYF.

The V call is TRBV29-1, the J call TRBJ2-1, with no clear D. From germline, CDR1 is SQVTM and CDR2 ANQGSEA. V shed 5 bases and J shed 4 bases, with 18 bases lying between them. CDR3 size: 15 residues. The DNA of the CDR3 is TGCAGCGTTACAACTCAAACCTACGTGTACAATGAGCAGTTCTTC. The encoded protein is CSVTTQTYVYNEQFF.

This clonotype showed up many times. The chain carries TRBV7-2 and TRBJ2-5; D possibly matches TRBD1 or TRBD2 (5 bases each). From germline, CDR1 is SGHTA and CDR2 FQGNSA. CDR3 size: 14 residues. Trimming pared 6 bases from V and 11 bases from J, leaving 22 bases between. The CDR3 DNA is TGTGCCAGCAGGCGTAGTGTTGGGGCTTGGGAGCAGTACTTC. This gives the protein CASRRSVGAWEQYF.